This T cell receptor (beta chain) came from a study of blood T cell repertoires in COVID-19. Study background: In each case, the material was cDNA or gDNA derived from T cells, B-cell-depleted T cells, or PBMCs.

This clone came up a few times. Additional DNA sequences in this sample encode the identical CDR3. Assay: immunoSEQ multiplex PCR; the TCRdb copy retains only in-frame clones and omits some. The sample lists around 300,000 clones, about 86% occurring once. The source is a man younger than 45 with active or convalescent COVID-19. Sequenced input: peripheral blood.

Here the CDR3 reads CASSAGQYNQPQHF. The CDR3 DNA reads TGTGCCAGCAGCGCGGGACAGTATAATCAGCCCCAGCATTTT. The chain links TRBV9 to TRBJ1-5; 7 bases map to TRBD1. V lost 3 bases, J lost 4 bases, and 4 bases stayed unmatched. CDR1 is SGDLS and CDR2 is YYNGEE in the germline V gene. This CDR3 contains 14 residues. Full variable domain (remainder filled in from reference TRBV9 and TRBJ1-5): DSGVTQTPKHLITATGQRVTLRCSPRSGDLSVYWYQQSLDQGLQFLIQYYNGEERAKGNILERFSAQQFPDLHSELNLSSLELGDSALYFCASSAGQYNQPQHFGDGTRLSIL.